The sample holds one count of the clone carrying this T cell receptor beta chain. As yet, its antigen is unknown. Measured with immunoSEQ multiplex PCR; TCRdb has only the in-frame clones, and not every one. The sample contains over 150,000 clones, about 90% of which appear only once. Trimming removed 3 bases from V and 5 bases from J; junction bases left unmatched: 0. CDR3 size: 12 residues. Germline CDR1 reads SEHNR; CDR2 reads FQNEAQ (reference sequence). This specimen comes from a study of cytomegalovirus exposure and HLA in healthy donors. Study outcomes and limitations: TCR clusters originating in the first cohort tended to co-occur in the 120 validation repertoires, according to a later analysis.

The J gene is TRBJ1-1, the V gene TRBV7-9; 7 bases match TRBD1. This receptor was taken from a woman aged 18-35 years in good health and CMV-seropositive. Sequencing was performed on PBMCs. CDR3 nucleotide sequence: TGTGCCAGCAGCTTGACAGGGACTGAAGCTTTCTTT. It translates to CASSLTGTEAFF.